Detailed here is one TCR beta chain. These data come from a study of shared clonotypes between healthy human individuals. The CDR3 length is 12 residues. CDR1 is SQVTM, CDR2 ANQGSEA, per germline. Trimming took off 4 bases at V and 8 bases at J, with 12 bases between the two ends. Profiled with immunoSEQ multiplex PCR; TCRdb holds only in-frame clones, not every one. The table includes over 950,000 clones, 70% to 85% detected once. The sequence was collected from a man younger than 30 in good health. Some clones in this sample may be carry-over from other donors' samples. Sequenced input: memory CD4+ T cells from PBMCs. Noted subset: CD45RA-negative fraction. V gene TRBV29-1 combines with J gene TRBJ2-4, with a weak D call TRBD2 (7 bases). CDR3 loop: CSVVRGAHIQYF. The CDR3 bases are TGCAGCGTTGTTCGGGGGGCGCACATTCAGTACTTC.